The 30 T cell receptor beta chains given below trace back to one sample, sequenced in a study of Tregs in tolerant kidney transplant recipients. Sequencing used immunoSEQ multiplex PCR; TCRdb keeps in-frame clones, though not all of them. The sample has about 15,000 clones, more than 90% seen once. Sequencing used CD8+ T cells from blood. Every receptor here comes from a human donor in good health.

The chain couples TRBV4-1 to TRBJ1-1, with no clear D. Looked up from germline, CDR1 is MGHRA and CDR2 is YSYEKL. There are 14 residues in the CDR3. The ends were cut back, 3 bases at V and 1 base at J, with 9 bases in the middle. The CDR3 nucleotides read TGCGCCAGCAGCCAGACGGGAGAGAACACTGAAGCTTTCTTT. Protein: CASSQTGENTEAFF.

This clone was seen a single time. The rearrangement uses TRBV7-3 and TRBJ2-7, with D unresolved. The CDR3 has 14 amino acids. The ends were cut back, 2 bases at V and 1 base at J, with 9 bases in the middle. CDR1 is SGHTA and CDR2 is FQGTGA in the germline V gene. The CDR3 DNA reads as TGTGCCAGCAGCTTATCGCCCACTTCCTACGAGCAGTACTTC. This encodes CASSLSPTSYEQYF.

The gene calls are TRBV7-6 and TRBJ2-4, with a possible D match to TRBD2 (5 bases). The CDR3 sequence is 15 residues long. Trimming took 5 bases from V and 7 from J, leaving 18 bases between them. The germline V gene has CDR1 SGHVS and CDR2 FNYEAQ. The CDR3 loop is CASSPEAGPLNIQYF. The DNA of the CDR3 is TGTGCCAGCAGCCCCGAGGCGGGTCCCCTCAACATTCAGTACTTC.

This chain's CDR3 is CAWGTGSYEQYF. The CDR3 coding sequence is TGTGCCTGGGGGACAGGGAGTTACGAGCAGTACTTC. This chain joins TRBV30 and TRBJ2-7; TRBD1 matches at 9 bases. There are 12 residues in the CDR3. CDR1 is GTSNPN, CDR2 SVGIG, per germline (reference sequence). J lost 4 bases, V lost 5 bases, and 3 bases had no gene match.

Turning to this clone: A much larger clone is a single base away; this may be a read error. Without the conserved terminal phenylalanine or tryptophan, this CDR3 likely stems from a read error. V and J are TRBV2 and TRBJ1-6; TRBD1 might be the D (5 bases). The CDR3 loop spans 14 amino acids. V dropped 4 bases and J dropped 7 bases, with 11 bases sitting between them. The germline gives CDR1 SNHLY, CDR2 FYNNEI. The CDR3 nucleotides are TGTGCCAGCAGTGGGGGGGGAATGAATTCACCCCTCCACCTT. Its translation is CASSGGGMNSPLHL.

This sequence joins TRBV10-3 and TRBJ2-3, with D tentatively TRBD1 (6 bases). Germline CDR1 reads ENHRY; CDR2 reads SYGVKD. The V and J ends lost 6 bases and 2 bases respectively, with 18 bases between them. The CDR3 is 16 amino acids. This chain's CDR3 is CAISPGPGTNTDTQYF. CDR3 DNA: TGTGCCATCAGCCCGGGGCCCGGGACAAACACAGATACGCAGTATTTT.

CDR3 sequence reads: CASSPDGDLEAFF. The CDR3 DNA follows: TGTGCCAGCAGTCCTGACGGAGACCTCGAAGCTTTCTTT. This chain links TRBV27 with TRBJ1-1; D gene unclear. The CDR3 runs to 13 residues. Germline lookup yields CDR1 MNHEY and CDR2 SMNVEV (reference sequence). Trimming cost V 5 bases and J 8 bases, with 15 bases left between them.

The chain has TRBV4-3 and TRBJ2-5, with no clear D. The CDR3 sequence is 16 residues long. Germline assignment: CDR1 LGHNA and CDR2 YSLEER. With 0 bases removed from V and 0 bases from J, the gap between germline ends came to 11 bases. The CDR3 here is CASSQDLAEYQETQYF. CDR3 sequence (DNA): TGCGCCAGCAGCCAAGATCTCGCCGAATACCAAGAGACCCAGTACTTC.

A single count supports this clone. The V gene is TRBV12-5, the J gene TRBJ1-4, with D maybe TRBD1 (6 bases). V lost 2 bases and J lost 4, with 14 bases in between. This CDR3 comprises 16 residues. Germline CDR1 and CDR2: LGHNT and FRNRAP. In DNA, the CDR3 is TGTGCTAGTGGTTTGTTCGGGGGGCAAATTAATGAAAAACTGTTTTTT. Its translation: CASGLFGGQINEKLFF.

This chain joins TRBV9 and TRBJ2-2, with 12 bases fitting TRBD1. Germline V gene sequence: CDR1 SGDLS, CDR2 YYNGEE. V gave up 3 bases and J gave up 5 bases; unmatched junction bases: 8. This CDR3 has 17 residues. The CDR3 spells CASSAPGTGGFTGELFF. DNA for the CDR3: TGTGCCAGCAGCGCACCCGGGACAGGGGGCTTTACCGGGGAGCTGTTTTTT.

There are a few counts of this clone. J is TRBJ1-5 and V is TRBV5-3; D unclear. TRBV5-3 is an open reading frame whose function is uncertain. Trimming left V 8 bases short and J 1 base short, with 10 bases between. This CDR3 contains 13 residues. CDR3 protein: CASTETSNQPQHF. For the CDR3, the DNA is TGTGCCAGCACAGAGACCAGCAATCAGCCCCAGCATTTT.

V usage is TRBV27 and J usage is TRBJ1-6; tentative D call: TRBD1 (6 bases). Germline-derived CDR1 and CDR2 are MNHEY and SMNVEV (reference sequence). CDR3 size: 12 residues. V was trimmed by 8 bases and J by 6 bases, leaving 8 bases between them. CDR3 nucleotide sequence: TGTGCCAGCGGGACACCTAATTCACCCCTCCACTTT. Translated: CASGTPNSPLHF.

The DNA of the CDR3 is TGTGCCAGCAGTGAAGCGGTGACTTGGGAGGCTTTCTTT. It specifies CASSEAVTWEAFF. The J gene is TRBJ1-1, the V gene TRBV2, with D unresolved. The CDR3 consists of 13 residues. CDR1 is SNHLY and CDR2 is FYNNEI in the germline V gene. Trimming shortened V by 0 bases and J by 11 bases, and 13 bases separated the two germline ends.

This chain uses TRBV7-2 with TRBJ2-7; TRBD2 is a possible D gene (5 bases). CDR1 and CDR2 from the germline V gene are SGHTA and FQGNSA. The CDR3 runs to 12 residues. V lost 3 bases and J lost 5, with 8 bases in between. CDR3 loop: CASSFPGDEQYF. The CDR3 DNA is TGTGCCAGCAGCTTCCCCGGGGACGAGCAGTACTTC.

V is TRBV20-1 and J is TRBJ1-2, with 7 bases matching TRBD1. Looked up from germline, CDR1 is DFQATT and CDR2 is SNEGSKA (reference sequence). CDR3 size: 11 residues. Unmatched junction bases numbered 3, after V lost 6 bases and J lost 5 bases. The CDR3 DNA sequence: TGCAGTGCCCGGACAGGTTATGGCTACACCTTC. This gives the protein CSARTGYGYTF.

V usage is TRBV12-5 and J usage is TRBJ2-1; 13 positions agree with TRBD2. The trim removed 7 bases at V and 9 bases at J, leaving 6 bases unmatched. Germline-derived CDR1 and CDR2 are LGHNT and FRNRAP. CDR3 length equals 14 residues. CDR3 DNA: TGTGCTAGTGCTCGACTAGCGGGAGGCCCTGAGCAGTTCTTC. It yields the protein CASARLAGGPEQFF. The whole variable domain, filled in from reference TRBV12-5 and TRBJ2-1, reads DARVTQTPRHKVTEMGQEVTMRCQPILGHNTVFWYRQTMMQGLELLAYFRNRAPLDDSGMPKDRFSAEMPDATLATLKIQPSEPRDSAVYFCASARLAGGPEQFFGPGTRLTVL.

This chain connects TRBV15 to TRBJ1-1; D might be TRBD1 (6 bases). CDR3 length: 16 residues. Deletions cut 1 base from V and 3 bases from J, with 15 bases between. Germline CDR1 and CDR2: LNHNV and YYDKDF (reference sequence). The CDR3 protein is CATSRGITGIHTEAFF. CDR3 coding DNA: TGTGCCACCAGCAGAGGGATAACAGGGATTCACACTGAAGCTTTCTTT.

This clone has just one count. The J gene is TRBJ2-7, the V gene TRBV27; 8 bases fit TRBD2. The CDR3 runs 13 residues. Germline lookup yields CDR1 MNHEY and CDR2 SMNVEV (reference sequence). V lost 10 bases to trimming and J lost 2 bases; unmatched junction nucleotides: 7. CDR3 sequence (DNA): TGTGCCACCTGGGGGGGACTAGCCTACGAGCAGTACTTC. Encoded protein: CATWGGLAYEQYF.

The chain combines TRBV15 with TRBJ2-7; tentatively, D is TRBD2 (6 bases). This CDR3 is 15 amino acids long. Between the trimmed V and J ends, which lost 3 bases and 2 bases, there was a span of 14 bases. CDR1 and CDR2 (germline): LNHNV, YYDKDF (reference sequence). In DNA, the CDR3 is TGTGCCACCAGCAGGGGGAGGACGCCGACCTACGAGCAGTACTTC. Translating it yields CATSRGRTPTYEQYF.

J is TRBJ1-1 and V is TRBV27, with 11 nucleotides matching TRBD1. Germline V gene data show CDR1 as MNHEY and CDR2 as SMNVEV (reference sequence). The CDR3 is 24 amino acids. Trimming cost V 0 bases and J 3 bases; bases outside gene matches: 27. CDR3 nucleotides: TGTGCCAGCAGTTTATCCGGCTTCATCGCGCCGGGACAGGGGGTGGTAGACGTGGACACTGAAGCTTTCTTT. It yields the protein CASSLSGFIAPGQGVVDVDTEAFF.

The rearrangement uses TRBV19 and TRBJ2-3; possible D gene TRBD1, 5 bases. The V end was cut by 3 bases, the J end by 8 bases, with 9 bases between. This CDR3 contains 12 residues. Germline CDR1 LNHDA, CDR2 SQIVND (reference sequence). CDR3 DNA: TGTGCCAGTAGTATCCCCCAGGGTACGCAGTATTTT. It yields the protein CASSIPQGTQYF.

V is TRBV9 and J is TRBJ1-1; TRBD1 aligns across 11 bases. The CDR3 length is 15 residues. V gave up 3 bases and J gave up 3 bases; unmatched junction bases: 4. Per the germline V gene, CDR1 is SGDLS and CDR2 is YYNGEE. The CDR3 sequence: CASSEGQGADTEAFF. The DNA for the CDR3 is TGTGCCAGCAGCGAAGGACAGGGGGCGGACACTGAAGCTTTCTTT.

The V call is TRBV29-1, the J call TRBJ2-3, with 7 bases fitting TRBD2. The ends lost 3 bases at V and 0 bases at J; junction bases unmatched: 12. Germline V gene data show CDR1 as SQVTM and CDR2 as ANQGSEA. The CDR3 totals 17 residues. Here the CDR3 reads CSVEGSGEEASTDTQYF. The CDR3 region has the DNA TGCAGCGTTGAGGGCAGCGGGGAAGAAGCTAGCACAGATACGCAGTATTTT.

The rearrangement uses TRBV5-1 and TRBJ1-2; the match to TRBD1 covers 8 bases. The CDR3 extends over 16 amino acids. The trim removed 1 base at V and 4 bases at J, leaving 9 bases unmatched. Germline-derived CDR1 and CDR2 are SGHRS and YFSETQ. The CDR3 DNA reads TGCGCCAGCAGCTTGACCGCAGGGGGCTCTCTCTATGGCTACACCTTC. Protein: CASSLTAGGSLYGYTF.

The CDR3 DNA reads TGTGCCAGCAGCCTACAGGGCACCCATCAGCCCCAGCATTTT. Protein sequence: CASSLQGTHQPQHF. The rearrangement links TRBV27 to TRBJ1-5, with D tentatively TRBD1 (6 bases). The CDR3 contains 14 residues. Germline V CDR1 and CDR2: MNHEY, SMNVEV (reference sequence). V lost 6 bases to trimming and J lost 5 bases, with 14 bases between them.

This clone was found once. The V gene is TRBV20-1, the J gene TRBJ2-2; D remains ambiguous. Between the trimmed V and J ends, which lost 2 bases and 5 bases, there was a span of 3 bases. The germline V gene has CDR1 DFQATT and CDR2 SNEGSKA (reference sequence). This CDR3 spans 11 amino acids. CDR3: CSARKTGELFF. The DNA of the CDR3 is TGCAGTGCTAGAAAGACCGGGGAGCTGTTTTTT.

This chain links TRBV6-4 with TRBJ1-5; D remains ambiguous. Trimming removed 5 bases at V and 0 bases at J, with 8 bases between. The CDR3 spans 14 residues. The germline CDR1 and CDR2 sequences are MRHNA and SNTAGT. CDR3 nucleotide sequence: TGTGCCAGCAGTCTACTGATTAGCAATCAGCCCCAGCATTTT. Translated, it gives CASSLLISNQPQHF.

This clone was counted once. The chain employs TRBV27 and TRBJ2-7; the D gene is possibly TRBD1 (5 bases). The CDR3 covers 12 residues. Germline CDR1 is MNHEY and CDR2 is SMNVEV (reference sequence). The V end lost 4 bases, the J end lost 5 bases, and 9 bases lay between the germline ends. The CDR3 nucleotides read TGTGCCAGCAGTTCAGGGCTTAACGAGCAGTACTTC. Translated: CASSSGLNEQYF.

In the case of this clone: A read error may produce the germline difference seen at one junction end. The chain employs TRBV27 and TRBJ1-3; 10 bases fit TRBD1. In germline, CDR1 is MNHEY, CDR2 SMNVEV (reference sequence). The CDR3 runs to 14 residues. The CDR3 coding sequence is TGTGCCAGCAGTCCCTGGACAGGGGGAAACGCCATATATTTT. The encoded protein is CASSPWTGGNAIYF.

The chain joins TRBV27 to TRBJ2-5; 8 nucleotides match TRBD2. Trimming at V came to 2 bases and at J to 3 bases, leaving 17 bases not matched to a gene. CDR3 size: 19 residues. CDR1 is MNHEY and CDR2 is SMNVEV in the germline V gene (reference sequence). CDR3 protein: CASSLPLDPVLAVKETQYF. CDR3 sequence (DNA): TGTGCCAGCAGTTTACCCCTCGACCCTGTACTAGCGGTAAAAGAGACCCAGTACTTC.